Sequencing of this T cell receptor beta chain was carried out in a study of cytomegalovirus exposure and HLA in healthy donors. Across the study: Earlier, about 180 million T cells were analyzed, and 90 million to 140 million unique TCR beta sequences were found among them. Caucasian-associated ancestry cluster membership applied to less than 85% of nearly 400 genotyped donors.

Comments on this clone: What it recognizes is unknown.

The CDR3 spans 15 residues. The germline V gene encodes CDR1 LNHNV and CDR2 YYDKDF (reference sequence). A multiplex PCR was run with 60 Vbeta primers and 13 Jbeta primers. Clones were read by immunoSEQ multiplex PCR, and TCRdb kept only the in-frame ones, dropping some. Among approximately 210,000 clones listed, around nine tenths were seen once. Study results and caveats: Certain indistinguishable V segments, among them TRBV6-2 and TRBV6-3, were excluded.

The clonotype comes from a young woman in good health and CMV-seronegative. The chain combines TRBV15 with TRBJ2-5, with a possible D match to TRBD2 (6 bases). Sequenced sample: PBMCs. CDR3 in amino acids: CHRLADLTRRETQYF. CDR3 bases: TGTCACCGATTAGCGGACCTTACCCGGCGGGAGACCCAGTACTTC.